This record looks at one T cell receptor (beta chain) sequence and its context. This entry is derived from a study of blood T cell repertoires in COVID-19. Across the whole study: The United States, Italy and Spain provided the acute and convalescent COVID-19 samples. T cells, B-cell-depleted T cells, or PBMCs provided the cDNA or gDNA that served as material.

Per the authors' pipeline: Amplifying reference gene primers gave estimates of nucleated cell counts. Generated by immunoSEQ multiplex PCR, the TCRdb table keeps only in-frame clones and is missing some. V and J calls and clone size come straight from that table; D and trimming were deduced from the DNA. The data hold about 120,000 clones, with over 75% observed a single time. Sequenced: peripheral blood. This receptor was identified in a man aged 80 or over with acute or convalescent COVID-19.

CDR3 loop: CSASVALEAFF. DNA of the CDR3: TGCAGTGCTAGTGTCGCACTCGAAGCTTTCTTT. This chain connects TRBV20-1 to TRBJ1-1; D gene ambiguous. This CDR3 region has 11 residues. The V end lost 3 bases, the J end lost 8 bases, and 10 bases lay between the germline ends. The germline CDR1 and CDR2 sequences are DFQATT and SNEGSKA (reference sequence).